Sequencing of this T cell receptor (beta chain) was carried out in a study of T cell repertoires in cytomegalovirus infection. Study-wide background: Use of recently identified HLA-C-restricted and well-studied HLA-B-restricted CMV epitopes was part of the study. Both CMV infection and a matching HLA type were indicated by public TCR beta signatures. Regarding the study as a whole: HLA-C-restricted CMV clonotypes gave the most frequent clonotype in two of eight donors. CMV carriers having the relevant HLA were flagged by cumulative public TCR beta family frequency.

TCRdb recomputed calls from the reads with MiXCR, one row per CDR3 protein. The sample comprises some 200,000 distinct CDR3 sequences, around two fifths of which are singletons, and approximately 60% rests with the top ten. As to this clonotype: Its target is not known.

The sequence came from a human donor in good health (CMV status not recorded). Some clones in this sample may be carry-over from other donors' samples. The sample was CD8+ T cells from cultured PBMCs, taken from culture after CMV antigen stimulation.

The CDR3 reads CASSPPRSHEQYF. The CDR3 DNA is TGTGCCAGCAGCCCGCCGAGGTCGCACGAGCAGTACTTC. The genes are TRBV7-4 and TRBJ2-7; no reliable D call. This CDR3 has 13 residues. Germline V CDR1 and CDR2: SGHVT, SQSDAQ. V was trimmed by 5 bases and J by 5 bases, leaving 13 bases between them.